The clone carrying this T cell receptor beta chain was seen at least ten times. These data are taken from a study of breast tumors, draining lymph nodes, adjacent tissues. Breast cancer patients provided tissue from their axillary draining lymph nodes. TCRdb independently ran MiXCR on the multiplex PCR reads; one entry per CDR3 protein. This sample has around 130,000 distinct CDR3 sequences; about 31% occur once, and the top ten carry 2.3%. This CDR3 contains 16 residues. The germline V gene encodes CDR1 ENHRY and CDR2 SYGVKD. The V gene lost 3 bases and the J gene lost 10 bases, with 19 bases spanning the gap.

The clonotype was recovered from a female donor with breast cancer. Some clones in this sample may be carry-over from other donors' samples. Sequencing was performed on axillary lymph node tissue. The chain joins TRBV10-3 to TRBJ1-6; D possibly corresponds to TRBD1 (6 bases). The chain's CDR3 is CAISDRGAQKGSPLHF. As DNA, the CDR3 is TGTGCCATCAGTGATCGGGGGGCCCAAAAGGGGTCACCCCTCCACTTT.